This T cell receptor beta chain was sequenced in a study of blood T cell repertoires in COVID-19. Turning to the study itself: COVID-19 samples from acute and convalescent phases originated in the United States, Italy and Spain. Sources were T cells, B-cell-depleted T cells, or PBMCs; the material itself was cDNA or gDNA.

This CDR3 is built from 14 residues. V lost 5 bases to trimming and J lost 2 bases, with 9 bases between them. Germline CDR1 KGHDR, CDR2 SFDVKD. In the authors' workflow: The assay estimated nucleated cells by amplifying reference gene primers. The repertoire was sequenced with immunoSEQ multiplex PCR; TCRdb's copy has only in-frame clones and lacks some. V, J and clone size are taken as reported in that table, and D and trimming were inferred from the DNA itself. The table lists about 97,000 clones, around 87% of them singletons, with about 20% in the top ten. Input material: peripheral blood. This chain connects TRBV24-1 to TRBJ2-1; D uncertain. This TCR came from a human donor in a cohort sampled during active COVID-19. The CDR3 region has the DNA TGTGCCACCAGTGCTAGTCCGACCTACAATGAGCAGTTCTTC. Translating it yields CATSASPTYNEQFF.